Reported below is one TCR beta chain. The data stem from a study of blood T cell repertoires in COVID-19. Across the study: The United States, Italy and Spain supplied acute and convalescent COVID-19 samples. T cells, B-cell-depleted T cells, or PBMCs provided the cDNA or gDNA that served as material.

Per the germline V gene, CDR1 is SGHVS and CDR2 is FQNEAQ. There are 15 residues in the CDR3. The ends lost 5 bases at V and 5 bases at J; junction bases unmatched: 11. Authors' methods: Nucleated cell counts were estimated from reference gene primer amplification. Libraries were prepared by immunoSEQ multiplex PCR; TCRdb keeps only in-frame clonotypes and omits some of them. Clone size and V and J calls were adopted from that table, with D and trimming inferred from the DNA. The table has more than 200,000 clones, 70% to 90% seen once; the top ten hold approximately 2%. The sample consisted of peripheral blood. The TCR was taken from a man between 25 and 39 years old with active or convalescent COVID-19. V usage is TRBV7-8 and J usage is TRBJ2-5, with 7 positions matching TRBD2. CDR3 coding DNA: TGTGCCAGCAGCCCTATGGGGGGGATCGGCGAGACCCAGTACTTC. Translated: CASSPMGGIGETQYF.